This TCR beta chain is drawn from a study of high-grade serous ovarian cancer treatment subgroups. The overall study: On average, around 15,000 reads and about 6,800 unique TCR beta rearrangements were obtained per sample.

Produced via immunoSEQ multiplex PCR; TCRdb's table is partial and in-frame only. The repertoire holds about 11,000 clones, with roughly four fifths as singletons. The tumor samples were collected prior to definitive surgery or chemotherapy. Germline lookup yields CDR1 LNHDA and CDR2 SQIVND (reference sequence). The CDR3 consists of 14 residues. The V end was cut by 10 bases, the J end by 3 bases, with 17 bases between. This TCR was sampled from a human donor with high-grade serous ovarian cancer. The material sequenced was tumor tissue. V gene TRBV19 combines with J gene TRBJ2-3; a weak D match, TRBD2 (6 bases). CDR3 protein: CATGAEAGTDTQYF. The CDR3 coding sequence is TGTGCCACTGGGGCGGAGGCGGGAACAGATACGCAGTATTTT. Combining the CDR3 with reference TRBV19 and TRBJ2-3 gives the whole variable domain DGGITQSPKYLFRKEGQNVTLSCEQNLNHDAMYWYRQDPGQGLRLIYYSQIVNDFQKGDIAEGYSVSREKKESFPLTVTSAQKNPTAFYLCATGAEAGTDTQYFGPGTRLTVL.